This T cell receptor (beta chain) originates from a study of blood T cell repertoires in COVID-19. Background on the study: Acute and convalescent COVID-19 samples came from the United States, Italy and Spain. T cells, B-cell-depleted T cells, or PBMCs provided the cDNA or gDNA that served as material.

Original handling: Reference gene primer amplification yielded estimated nucleated cell counts. Profiled with immunoSEQ multiplex PCR; TCRdb holds only in-frame clones, not every one. The V and J calls and clone size were taken over from that table, and D and trimming were inferred from the DNA. The table lists more than 250,000 clones, 83% of them singletons. V lost 4 bases and J lost 3; bases outside the gene matches: 9. From germline, CDR1 is SGHNT and CDR2 YYREEE (reference sequence). The CDR3 loop spans 16 amino acids. Sequenced sample: peripheral blood. The TCR comes from a man aged 60 to 75 who had recovered from COVID-19. The rearrangement joins TRBV5-4 to TRBJ2-5; 10 nucleotides line up with TRBD2. CDR3 coding DNA: TGTGCCAGCAGCCCCGGACGGCTAGCGGGAGAAGAGACCCAGTACTTC. Protein sequence: CASSPGRLAGEETQYF.